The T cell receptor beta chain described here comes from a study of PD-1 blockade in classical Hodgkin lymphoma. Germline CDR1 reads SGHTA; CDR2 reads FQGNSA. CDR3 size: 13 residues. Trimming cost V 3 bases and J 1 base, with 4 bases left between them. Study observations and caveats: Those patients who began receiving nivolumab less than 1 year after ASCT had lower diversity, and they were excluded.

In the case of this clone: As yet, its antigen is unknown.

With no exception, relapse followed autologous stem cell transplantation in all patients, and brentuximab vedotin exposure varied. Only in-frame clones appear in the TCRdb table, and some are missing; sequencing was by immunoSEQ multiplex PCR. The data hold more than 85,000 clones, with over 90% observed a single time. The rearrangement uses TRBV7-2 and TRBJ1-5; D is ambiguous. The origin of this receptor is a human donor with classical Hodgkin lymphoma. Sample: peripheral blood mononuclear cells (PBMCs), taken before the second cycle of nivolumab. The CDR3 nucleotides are TGTGCCAGCAGCTTCTGGAGCAATCAGCCCCAGCATTTT. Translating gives CASSFWSNQPQHF.